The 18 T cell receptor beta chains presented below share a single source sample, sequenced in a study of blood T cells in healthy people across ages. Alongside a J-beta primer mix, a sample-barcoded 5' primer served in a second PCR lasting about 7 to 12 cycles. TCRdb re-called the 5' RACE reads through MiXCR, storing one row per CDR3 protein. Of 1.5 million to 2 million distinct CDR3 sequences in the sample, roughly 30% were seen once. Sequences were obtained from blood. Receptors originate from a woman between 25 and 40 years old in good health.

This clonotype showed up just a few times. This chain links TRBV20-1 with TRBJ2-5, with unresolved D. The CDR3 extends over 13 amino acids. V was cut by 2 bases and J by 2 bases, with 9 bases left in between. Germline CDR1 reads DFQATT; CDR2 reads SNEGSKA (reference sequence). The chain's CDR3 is CSARMAHQETQYF. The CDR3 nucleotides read TGCAGTGCTAGAATGGCCCATCAAGAGACCCAGTACTTC.

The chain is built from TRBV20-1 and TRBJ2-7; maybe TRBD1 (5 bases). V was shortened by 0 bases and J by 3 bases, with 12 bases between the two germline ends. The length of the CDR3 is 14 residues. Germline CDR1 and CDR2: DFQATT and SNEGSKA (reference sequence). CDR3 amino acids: CSARDPAGNYEQYF. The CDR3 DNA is TGCAGTGCTAGAGATCCTGCAGGGAACTACGAGCAGTACTTC.

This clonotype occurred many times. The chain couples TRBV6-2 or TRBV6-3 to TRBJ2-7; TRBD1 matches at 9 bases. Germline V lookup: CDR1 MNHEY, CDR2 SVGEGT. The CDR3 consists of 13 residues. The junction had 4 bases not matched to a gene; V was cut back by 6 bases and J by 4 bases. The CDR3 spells CASSRQGVYEQYF. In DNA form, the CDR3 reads TGTGCCAGCAGCCGACAGGGGGTGTACGAGCAGTACTTC.

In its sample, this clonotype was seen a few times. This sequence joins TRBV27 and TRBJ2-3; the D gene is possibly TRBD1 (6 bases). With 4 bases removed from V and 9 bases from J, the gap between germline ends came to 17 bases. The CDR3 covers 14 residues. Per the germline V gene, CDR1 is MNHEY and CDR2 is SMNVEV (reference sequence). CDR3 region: CASSYGGSSYTQYF. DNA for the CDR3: TGTGCCAGCAGTTATGGGGGCTCTTCTTACACGCAGTATTTT.

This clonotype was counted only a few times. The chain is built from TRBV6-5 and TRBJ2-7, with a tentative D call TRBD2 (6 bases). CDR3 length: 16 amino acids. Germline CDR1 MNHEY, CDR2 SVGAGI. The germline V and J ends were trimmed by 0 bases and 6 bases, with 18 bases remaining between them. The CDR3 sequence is CASSYSAEQTRGEQYF. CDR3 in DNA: TGTGCCAGCAGTTACTCGGCCGAACAGACTAGAGGCGAGCAGTACTTC.

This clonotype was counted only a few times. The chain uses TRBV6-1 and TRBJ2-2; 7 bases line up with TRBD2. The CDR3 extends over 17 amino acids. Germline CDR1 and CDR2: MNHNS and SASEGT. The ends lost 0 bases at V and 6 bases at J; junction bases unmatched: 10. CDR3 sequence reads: CASSEAGRGEQPGELFF. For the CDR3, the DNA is TGTGCCAGCAGTGAAGCTGGGAGGGGTGAACAGCCCGGGGAGCTGTTTTTT.

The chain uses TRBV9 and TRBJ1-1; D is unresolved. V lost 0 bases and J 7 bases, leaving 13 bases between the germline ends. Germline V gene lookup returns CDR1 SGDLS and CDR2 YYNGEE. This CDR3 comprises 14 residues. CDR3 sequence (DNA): TGTGCCAGCAGCGTAGACGGAACTGACAATGAAGCTTTCTTT. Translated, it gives CASSVDGTDNEAFF. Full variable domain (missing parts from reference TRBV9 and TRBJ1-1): DSGVTQTPKHLITATGQRVTLRCSPRSGDLSVYWYQQSLDQGLQFLIQYYNGEERAKGNILERFSAQQFPDLHSELNLSSLELGDSALYFCASSVDGTDNEAFFGQGTRLTVV.

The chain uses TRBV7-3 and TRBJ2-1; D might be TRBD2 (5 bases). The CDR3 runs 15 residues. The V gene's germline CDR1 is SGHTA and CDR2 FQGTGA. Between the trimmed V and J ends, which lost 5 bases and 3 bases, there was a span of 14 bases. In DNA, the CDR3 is TGTGCCAGCAGCCGGGATAACCATTACTACAATGAGCAGTTCTTC. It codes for CASSRDNHYYNEQFF.

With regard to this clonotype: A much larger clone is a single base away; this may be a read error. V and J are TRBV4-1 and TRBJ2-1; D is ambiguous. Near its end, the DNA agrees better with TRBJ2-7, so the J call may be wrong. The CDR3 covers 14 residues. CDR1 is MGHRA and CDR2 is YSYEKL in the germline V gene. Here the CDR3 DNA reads TGCGTCAGCAGCCTGGACCACCGGTCTTCGGAGCAGTACTTC. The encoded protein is CVSSLDHRSSEQYF.

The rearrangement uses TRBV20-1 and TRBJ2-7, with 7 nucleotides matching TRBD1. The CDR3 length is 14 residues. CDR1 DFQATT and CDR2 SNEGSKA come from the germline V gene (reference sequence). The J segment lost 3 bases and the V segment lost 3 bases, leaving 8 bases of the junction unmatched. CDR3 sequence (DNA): TGCAGTGCTAGCCGACCCCAGGGGGTCTACGAGCAGTACTTC. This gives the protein CSASRPQGVYEQYF.

The chain's CDR3 is CSTRTGGESEQYF. Written as DNA, the CDR3 is TGCAGTACTCGGACAGGGGGCGAGAGCGAGCAGTACTTC. The rearrangement joins TRBV20-1 to TRBJ2-5; 11 bases match TRBD1. The DNA end favors TRBJ2-7, so the J call may be wrong. Germline assignment: CDR1 DFQATT and CDR2 SNEGSKA (reference sequence). The CDR3 extends over 13 amino acids.

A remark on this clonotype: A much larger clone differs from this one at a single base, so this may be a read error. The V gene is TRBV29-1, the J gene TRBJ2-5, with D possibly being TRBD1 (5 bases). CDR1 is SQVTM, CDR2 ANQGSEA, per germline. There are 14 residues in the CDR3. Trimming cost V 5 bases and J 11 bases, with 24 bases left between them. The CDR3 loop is CSVRGVGLENEQYF. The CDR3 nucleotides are TGCAGCGTTCGAGGAGTGGGGCTCGAGAATGAGCAGTACTTC.

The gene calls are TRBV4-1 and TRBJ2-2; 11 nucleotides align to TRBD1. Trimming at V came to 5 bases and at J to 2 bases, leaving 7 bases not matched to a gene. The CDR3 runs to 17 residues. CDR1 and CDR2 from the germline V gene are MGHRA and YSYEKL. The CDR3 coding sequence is TGCGCCAGCAGCTCACTGGGACAGGGGGACAACACCGGGGAGCTGTTTTTT. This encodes CASSSLGQGDNTGELFF.

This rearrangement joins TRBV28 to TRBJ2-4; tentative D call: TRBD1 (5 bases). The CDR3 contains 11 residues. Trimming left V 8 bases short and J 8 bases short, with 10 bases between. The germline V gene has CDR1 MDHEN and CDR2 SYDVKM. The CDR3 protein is CASQGLDIQYF. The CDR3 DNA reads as TGTGCCAGCCAGGGTCTGGACATTCAGTACTTC.

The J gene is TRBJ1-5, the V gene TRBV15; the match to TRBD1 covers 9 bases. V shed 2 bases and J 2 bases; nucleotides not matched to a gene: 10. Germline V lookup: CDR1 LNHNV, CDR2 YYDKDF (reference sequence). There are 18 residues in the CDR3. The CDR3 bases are TGTGCCACCAGCAGACTTGACAGGGGGAACGGGGGCAATCAGCCCCAGCATTTT. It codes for CATSRLDRGNGGNQPQHF.

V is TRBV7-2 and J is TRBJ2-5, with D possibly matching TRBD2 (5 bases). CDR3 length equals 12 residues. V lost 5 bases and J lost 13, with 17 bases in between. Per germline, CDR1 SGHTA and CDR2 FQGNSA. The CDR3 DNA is TGTGCCAGCAGCCCCGAGGGCATCCGGCCGTACTTC. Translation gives CASSPEGIRPYF.

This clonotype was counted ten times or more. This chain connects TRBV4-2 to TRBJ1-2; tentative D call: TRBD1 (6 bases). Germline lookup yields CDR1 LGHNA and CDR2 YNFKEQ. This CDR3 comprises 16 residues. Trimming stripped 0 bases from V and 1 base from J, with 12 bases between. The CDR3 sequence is CASSQDRGELNYGYTF. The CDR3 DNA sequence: TGTGCCAGCAGCCAAGACAGGGGAGAGCTTAACTATGGCTACACCTTC.

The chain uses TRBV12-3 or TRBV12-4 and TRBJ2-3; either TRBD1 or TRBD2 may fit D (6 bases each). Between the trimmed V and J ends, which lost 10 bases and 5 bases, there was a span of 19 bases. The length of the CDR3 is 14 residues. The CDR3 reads CATSPGGGRDTQYF. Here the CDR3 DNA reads TGTGCCACTTCACCCGGAGGGGGGCGAGATACGCAGTATTTT.